The 10 T cell receptor beta chains reported below all come from one sample, sequenced in a study of neoadjuvant nivolumab and ipilimumab in lung cancer (dated by TCRdb to about 2020). The time point label on this specimen signifies: at surgical resection after neoadjuvant nivolumab +/- ipilimumab. Library preparation employed the immunoSEQ multiplex PCR assay. Here the immuneACCESS table is served through TCRdb, limited to in-frame sequences with V and J called. Missing clones are a known gap in these copies; in checked studies unresolved V genes cover under half, and the rest lacks a known reason. The sample table contains 30,000 or so clones; only one count was recorded for roughly nine tenths of them. The leading ten clones occupy approximately 2.1% of the sample. The sample here was peripheral blood, taken after neoadjuvant nivolumab, alone or with ipilimumab, at or shortly before surgery. Receptor source: an adult with non-small cell lung cancer.

The chain joins TRBV15 to TRBJ2-7; possible D gene TRBD1, 5 bases. Germline V gene sequence: CDR1 LNHNV, CDR2 YYDKDF (reference sequence). The CDR3 covers 15 residues. The germline V and J ends were trimmed by 0 bases and 4 bases, with 13 bases remaining between them. CDR3 nucleotide sequence: TGTGCCACCAGCAGAGAACCCGGCACAGGTTACGAGCAGTACTTC. This encodes CATSREPGTGYEQYF.

This clone is a singleton in its sample. The chain has TRBV5-6 and TRBJ1-2, with D possibly being TRBD1 (6 bases). CDR1 and CDR2 (germline): SGHDT, YYEEEE. CDR3 size: 15 residues. V lost 4 bases and J lost 6, with 19 bases in between. CDR3 in DNA: TGTGCCAGCAGCCCACTACCCGACAGGACCGATGGCTACACCTTC. Translating it yields CASSPLPDRTDGYTF.

The chain employs TRBV2 and TRBJ1-1; no definite D call. The germline V and J ends were trimmed by 6 bases and 0 bases, with 8 bases remaining between them. The CDR3 is made up of 13 amino acids. CDR1 is SNHLY and CDR2 is FYNNEI in the germline V gene. The CDR3 reads CASRDTLNTEAFF. In nucleotides, the CDR3 is TGTGCCAGCAGAGATACTCTGAACACTGAAGCTTTCTTT.

This chain joins TRBV11-3 and TRBJ2-2; tentatively, D is TRBD1 or TRBD2 (5 bases each). V was trimmed by 5 bases and J by 3 bases, leaving 10 bases between them. CDR1 and CDR2 from the germline V gene are SGHNT and YENEEA. The CDR3 totals 14 residues. Here the CDR3 DNA reads TGTGCCAGCAGCCCAGGGACCTACACCGGGGAGCTGTTTTTT. Translating it yields CASSPGTYTGELFF.

The chain has TRBV5-1 and TRBJ2-1; 10 nucleotides match TRBD1. The V gene's germline CDR1 is SGHRS and CDR2 YFSETQ. The CDR3 length is 15 residues. The J segment lost 4 bases and the V segment lost 0 bases, leaving 1 base of the junction unmatched. The CDR3, as DNA: TGCGCCAGCAGCTTGGAGGACAGGGGGTACAATGAGCAGTTCTTC. This translates into CASSLEDRGYNEQFF.

The chain recombines TRBV6-5 with TRBJ1-1, with 10 bases lining up with TRBD1. Trimming cost V 10 bases and J 1 base; bases outside gene matches: 6. Germline values: CDR1 MNHEY, CDR2 SVGAGI. This CDR3 region has 14 residues. As DNA, the CDR3 is TGTGCCATCAGACAGGGGGCATCGAACACTGAAGCTTTCTTT. The encoded protein is CAIRQGASNTEAFF.

The rearrangement links TRBV18 to TRBJ1-1; 10 nucleotides agree with TRBD1. CDR1 and CDR2 from the germline V gene are KGHSH and LQKENI. The CDR3 spans 16 residues. Trimming removed 3 bases from V and 0 bases from J; junction bases left unmatched: 4. The CDR3 DNA reads TGTGCCAGCTCACCGGACAGGGGGGCCATGAACACTGAAGCTTTCTTT. Translating gives CASSPDRGAMNTEAFF. The full variable domain, its missing parts supplied by reference TRBV18 and TRBJ1-1, is NAGVMQNPRHLVRRRGQEARLRCSPMKGHSHVYWYRQLPEEGLKFMVYLQKENIIDESGMPKERFSAEFPKEGPSILRIQQVVRGDSAAYFCASSPDRGAMNTEAFFGQGTRLTVV.

The chain links TRBV7-7 to TRBJ2-3; D is tentatively TRBD1 or TRBD2 (6 bases each). Looked up from germline, CDR1 is SSHAT and CDR2 is FNYEAQ (reference sequence). Trimming removed 2 bases from V and 2 bases from J, with 8 bases in between. CDR3 length: 14 amino acids. This chain's CDR3 is CASSLRGDTDTQYF. CDR3 nucleotide sequence: TGTGCCAGCAGCTTAAGGGGGGACACAGATACGCAGTATTTT.

This chain connects TRBV18 to TRBJ2-3; D is uncertain. V was pared by 6 bases and J by 0 bases, with 7 bases between. Germline values: CDR1 KGHSH, CDR2 LQKENI. This CDR3 contains 13 residues. In DNA form, the CDR3 reads TGTGCCAGCTCCGCAAGTAGCACAGATACGCAGTATTTT. Its translation is CASSASSTDTQYF.

Comments on this clone: Compared with germline, one end of the junction differs, possibly owing to a read error. DNA of the CDR3: TGTGCCAGCAGCCTTATTACGGACAGGTACAATTTC. It codes for CASSLITDRYNF. The rearrangement links TRBV13 to TRBJ1-2; TRBD1 matches 7 bases. The CDR3 has 12 amino acids. In germline, CDR1 is PRHDT, CDR2 FYEKMQ (reference sequence).